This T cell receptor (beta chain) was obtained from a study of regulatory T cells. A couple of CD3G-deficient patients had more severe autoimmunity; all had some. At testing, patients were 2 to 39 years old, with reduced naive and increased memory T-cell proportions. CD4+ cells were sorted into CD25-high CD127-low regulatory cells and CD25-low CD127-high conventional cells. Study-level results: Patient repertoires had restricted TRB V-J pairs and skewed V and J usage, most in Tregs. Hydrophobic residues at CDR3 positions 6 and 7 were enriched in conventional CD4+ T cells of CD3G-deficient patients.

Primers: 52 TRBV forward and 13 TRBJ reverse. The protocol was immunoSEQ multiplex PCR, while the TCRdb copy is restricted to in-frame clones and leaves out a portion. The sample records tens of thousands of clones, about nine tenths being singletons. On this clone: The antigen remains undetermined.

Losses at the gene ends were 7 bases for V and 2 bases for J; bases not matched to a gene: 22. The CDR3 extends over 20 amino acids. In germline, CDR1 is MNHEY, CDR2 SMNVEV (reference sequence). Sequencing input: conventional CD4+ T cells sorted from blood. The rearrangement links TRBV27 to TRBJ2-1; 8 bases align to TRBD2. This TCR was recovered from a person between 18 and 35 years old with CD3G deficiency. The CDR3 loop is CASKKWFSGGPPTAYNEQFF. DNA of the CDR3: TGTGCCAGCAAAAAATGGTTCAGCGGGGGACCCCCCACAGCCTACAATGAGCAGTTCTTC.